This TCR beta chain was identified during a study of shared clonotypes between healthy human individuals (dated by TCRdb to 2018 to 2020). Describing the broader study: Three men and a couple of women, aged 18 to 49 years, made up the cohort. Different laboratories and diverse techniques were used to prepare libraries and sequence TCR repertoires, to increase sequencing depth and limit assay-specific biases. Per donor, leukapheresis produced somewhere between about 0.94 and 9.5 billion PBMCs. For each donor, three plates each were used for CD4 naive and CD4 memory, two plates were used for CD8 naive, and one plate was used for CD8 memory. Blood TCR repertoires of several healthy adults were deeply sequenced to estimate repertoire size and the extent of clonotype sharing between individuals. What the authors observed across the whole study: Incomplete sequencing was indicated by rarefaction of sorted-subset datasets, despite the large sequencing depth. Estimated clonotype richness was generally larger for naive than for memory subsets. Sharing across a few donors was observed for approximately 5% of naive CD4, 3% to 3.5% of naive CD8, 2.3% of memory CD4, and approximately 0.41% of memory CD8 clonotypes. Compared with non-shared clonotypes, the clonotypes found in all four sorted-subset donors had higher generation probabilities. The small number of donors limited the genetic and exposure-history diversity represented. Sampling was restricted to blood, and TCR repertoires in tissues likely differ from the TCR repertoires found in blood. Based on pairwise subsampling, the degree of clonotype sharing among donors was expected to be affected by sequencing depth.

Inclusive of the bounding cysteine and phenylalanine, the CDR3 is 16 residues long. This entry keeps only the CDR3 DNA: 48 bases, framed from base 1. CDR1 and CDR2, looked up from the germline V gene (reference sequence), are SGHAT and FQDESV. Between the V and J ends, shortened by 1 base and 2 bases respectively, the junction contains 12 bases. CD8 naive samples were CD45RO-negative cells positively selected for CCR7, giving a CD45RA+CCR7+ population that excluded TemRA cells. Donors were healthy HIV-negative adults with no recently reported acute infections or vaccinations. All donors were Caucasian adults living in Nashville, Tennessee, USA. After blood collection by leukapheresis, PBMCs were isolated using Ficoll-Histopaque density gradient centrifugation and then cryopreserved in the vapor phase of liquid nitrogen. Analytical flow cytometry was used to check the purity and quantity of each magnetically sorted T cell population. Genomic DNA was isolated from every sorted fraction and measured by UV absorbance on a Nanodrop 2000c.

Using the deep immunoSEQ assay, multiplex PCR amplified TCR CDR3 regions from genomic DNA. Extracted genomic DNA from each cell subset was distributed evenly across all wells of several immunoSEQ 96-well plates, and each plate was treated as a replicate. Each replicate PCR for sorted subsets received approximately 220 ng genomic DNA, equal to about 30,000 T cell genomes. Purified libraries were quantified with a Qubit 3.0 fluorometer, sized on a Bioanalyzer 2100, and re-quantified with the KAPA Library Quantification kit. A separate single-read 150-cycle Illumina NextSeq 550 flow cell was used to sequence each immunoSEQ 96-well plate. Turning to the authors' computational methods: Because the immunoSEQ output held only junctional sequences and lacked quality scores, the filtering could not match the filtering applied to full-length reads. Sequences were annotated with PyIR, a Python wrapper for IgBLAST v1.9, and V/J genes and CDR3 were assigned using IMGT germline references. Reads were removed for weak V/J assignments (E-value above 1e-6), missing CDR3, stop codons, out-of-frame junctions, or ambiguous translated residues. A V3J clonotype was defined by an identical inferred V gene, J gene, and CDR3 amino acid sequence. To compute the percentage overlap between repertoires, the number of shared unique clonotypes was divided by the size of the smaller repertoire. Richness of each repertoire was evaluated using RTK rarefaction, the Chao1 estimator, and Recon v2.1 estimates of unobserved clonotypes. OLGA was used to compute generation probabilities for all TCRbeta clonotypes that the gDNA method yielded from a handful of donors. TCRdb took over this immuneACCESS table, retaining in-frame rearrangements with V and J assigned. Such tables are incomplete; in checked studies, under half of the missing clones stem from an unresolved V gene, and the remainder is unexplained. The V and J calls and clone size come from that table; D and trimming were worked out from the DNA. In this sample the table shows about 2.1 million clones, about 92% of which occur a single time. The ten largest clones take up 1.5% to 2% of the sample.

With respect to this clone: This clone's antigen is unknown. Base qualities were left out, and no much larger clone turns up one base away.

The material sequenced was naive CD8+ T cells from PBMCs. Read against the paper, the sample's cell subset or site label means: CD45RA+CCR7+. This receptor was obtained from a man aged 18-30 years in good health. Some clones in this sample may be carry-over from other donors' samples. The rearrangement combines TRBV11-1 with TRBJ2-1; there is no confident call for the D gene. This receptor has the CDR3 CASSLVDTNPYNEQFF. The sequenced DNA: TGTGCCAGCAGCTTAGTAGACACCAACCCCTACAATGAGCAGTTCTTC.